The sequence of this T cell receptor (beta chain) was determined in a study of T cell repertoires in cytomegalovirus infection. Study-level results: There were carriers of CMV plus the relevant HLA, and cumulative public TCR beta family frequency identified them.

TCRdb passed the reads through MiXCR, listing each CDR3 protein once. Of about half a million distinct CDR3 sequences listed, 42% were seen once; the top ten hold around 45%. Comments on this clonotype: Its cognate antigen is unknown.

V lost 5 bases and J lost 6, with 11 bases in between. This CDR3 is 13 amino acids long. The germline CDR1 and CDR2 sequences are KGHSH and LQKENI. This material consisted of cultured PBMCs, taken from culture after CMV antigen stimulation. The sequence came from a human donor in good health (CMV status not recorded). Some clones in this sample may be carry-over from other donors' samples. This chain links TRBV18 with TRBJ2-1; D possibly matches TRBD1 or TRBD2 (5 bases each). The CDR3 DNA follows: TGTGCCAGCTCATCCGGGGCCGGCAATGAGCAGTTCTTC. It specifies CASSSGAGNEQFF.